This T cell receptor beta chain was documented in a study of Ad26.COV2.S vaccination and SARS-CoV-2 variants (TCRdb year 2021). In terms of the full investigation: Sequencing of the TCRbeta repertoire served to evaluate the specificity and breadth of SARS-CoV-2-reactive T cell receptors following Ad26.COV2.S vaccination. A total of some 30 samples were included in the TCR-sequenced set, comprising 19 Ad26.COV2.S vaccine recipients, 5 placebo recipients and 8 SARS-CoV-2 convalescent individuals.

V and J lose 5 bases and 2 bases, and a span of 10 bases separates them. The CDR3 holds 14 amino acids from the cysteine to the phenylalanine. The read is trimmed to its CDR3 DNA, 42 bases read in frame from base 1. Looking up the germline V gene yields CDR1 SGHVS and CDR2 FQNEAQ. The immunoSEQ Assay was the method used to sequence TCRbeta CDR3 regions. After extraction, genomic DNA underwent amplification by bias-controlled multiplex PCR, followed by high-throughput sequencing. In the source study's methods: To quantify the absolute abundance of every unique TCRbeta CDR3 region, sequences were collapsed and filtered. Usable DNA was measured by amplifying reference genes present in all nucleated cells, and TCRbeta template counts were normalized to that usable DNA to estimate T cell fraction. Repertoire TCRs were annotated as SARS-CoV-2-specific when V gene, CDR3 amino acid sequence and J gene were exactly matched to a known reactive TCR set. The reference SARS-CoV-2 TCR set was obtained from MIRA and was filtered for enrichment in COVID-19-positive ImmuneCODE repertoires, whereby public or cross-reactive TCRs were removed. Using the MIRA antigens, annotated TCRs were further analysed by specific ORF or by position within an ORF. Depth was the summed frequency of annotated unique rearrangements, while breadth was defined as annotated unique rearrangements over total unique productive rearrangements. Two-sided Wilcoxon rank-sum tests were applied when comparing TCR breadth between groups. TCRdb re-hosts the immuneACCESS table, in-frame sequences only. Its copies lack some clones; in the studies checked, an unresolved V gene accounts for under half of them, and the cause for the rest is not known. That table supplies the V and J calls and clone size; D and trimming were determined from the DNA. Present in this sample are over 110,000 clones, roughly 85% of which were seen just once. Around 5% of the sample goes to the ten largest clones.

In light of the paper, this sample's time point label describes: individuals recovered from natural SARS-CoV-2 infection. Comments on this clone: Its antigen remains unidentified. Base qualities were left out, and no much larger clone turns up one base away.

Paper-wide results and their limitations: Spike-specific TCR breadth was higher in Ad26.COV2.S recipients than in placebo recipients (P = 0.0014). Comparable non-spike TCR breadth was observed between vaccine and placebo recipients, consistent with only spike being contained in the vaccine. After vaccination, spike-specific CD8+ and CD4+ T cell responses were reported to show substantial breadth. According to the authors, total T cell responses may have been underestimated by the TCR breadth and depth analyses.

The specimen comprised peripheral blood, sampled after recovery from COVID-19. The source is a human donor who had recovered from COVID-19. Here the chain combines TRBV7-8 and TRBJ2-1; no D segment can be confidently identified. The nucleotide sequence is TGTGCCAGCAGCCTAACAGTAACCTACAATGAGCAGTTCTTC. Translated, it reads CASSLTVTYNEQFF.